This TCR beta chain was documented in a study of shared clonotypes between healthy human individuals. Points from the study as a whole: Researchers found naive subsets generally carried larger estimated richness than memory subsets. Sharing across four donors was highest in naive CD4 (around 5%) and lowest in memory CD8 (roughly 0.4%). Sequencing depth was expected to influence donor clonotype sharing.

A note on this clone: Its matching antigen is unknown.

Assay runs were performed at deep level. Here immunoSEQ multiplex PCR was the method, and the copy in TCRdb shows in-frame clones only, minus some. This sample has 2 million to 3 million clones, with under 95% found just once. Per germline, CDR1 MNHNY and CDR2 SVGAGI (reference sequence). The V gene lost 6 bases and the J gene lost 2 bases, with 8 bases spanning the gap. The CDR3 is made up of 12 amino acids. Sequencing input: naive CD4+ T cells from PBMCs. Subset: CD45RA+ positively selected. The receptor was isolated from a man between 18 and 29 years old in good health. Some clones in this sample may be carry-over from other donors' samples. V gene TRBV6-6 combines with J gene TRBJ2-7; D gene uncertain. The CDR3 loop is CASRRRTYEQYF. In nucleotides, the CDR3 is TGTGCCAGCAGACGAAGGACCTACGAGCAGTACTTC.